The next 10 T cell receptor beta chains were all read from a single sample in a study of CD8 T cells in Susac syndrome. Random hexamers were used to reverse transcribe about 0.5 to 1 ug of RNA. TCRdb itself ran the immunoSEQ multiplex PCR reads through MiXCR, one entry per CDR3 protein. This repertoire shows about 140,000 distinct CDR3 sequences, 85% to 95% found once; its top ten account for approximately 0.11%. Sequencing input: CD4+ T cells from PBMCs. The receptors come from a human donor with multiple sclerosis.

A single count supports this clonotype. This chain joins TRBV29-1 and TRBJ1-2, with TRBD1 matching over 7 bases. Germline V gives CDR1 SQVTM, CDR2 ANQGSEA. CDR3 length: 15 residues. Germline trimming cut 0 bases from V and 1 base from J; bases unmatched to any gene: 5. In DNA, the CDR3 is TGCAGCGTTGAAGATCCGGGACAGCATAACTATGGCTACACCTTC. It codes for CSVEDPGQHNYGYTF.

The CDR3 bases are TGCGCCAGCAGCTTGGAGGCGAAGCAAGAGACCCAGTACTTC. Its protein is CASSLEAKQETQYF. This chain links TRBV5-1 with TRBJ2-5; D uncertain. From germline, CDR1 is SGHRS and CDR2 YFSETQ. The CDR3 is 14 residues long. V lost 0 bases, J lost 2 bases, and 8 bases lay in between.

The chain recombines TRBV28 with TRBJ2-6; D is undetermined. The germline CDR1 and CDR2 sequences are MDHEN and SYDVKM. The CDR3 loop spans 13 amino acids. V lost 2 bases and J lost 3, with 2 bases in between. The DNA of the CDR3 is TGTGCCAGCAGTTTAAATGGGGCCAACGTCCTGACTTTC. It yields the protein CASSLNGANVLTF.

V gene TRBV3-1 combines with J gene TRBJ2-1; maybe TRBD2 (6 bases). V shed 0 bases and J shed 1 base, with 10 bases lying between them. The CDR3 totals 16 residues. CDR1 and CDR2 from the germline V gene are LGHDT and YNNKEL (reference sequence). CDR3 DNA sequence: TGTGCCAGCAGCCAAGATTGGGCGGGGTCCTACAATGAGCAGTTCTTC. As protein: CASSQDWAGSYNEQFF.

This clonotype appeared a single time. The rearrangement links TRBV6-1 to TRBJ2-7, with 8 bases that match TRBD2. The CDR3 has 16 amino acids. CDR1 MNHNS and CDR2 SASEGT come from the germline V gene. The V segment lost 6 bases and the J segment 2 bases; nucleotides outside the gene matches: 12. As DNA, the CDR3 is TGTGCCAGCAGGCTCTCGTCGAGCGGGGGAACCTACGAGCAGTACTTC. Translation gives CASRLSSSGGTYEQYF.

The chain has TRBV7-2 and TRBJ2-3; maybe TRBD2 (5 bases). The CDR3 covers 15 residues. Trimming cost V 5 bases and J 0 bases, with 12 bases left between them. Per germline, CDR1 SGHTA and CDR2 FQGNSA. The CDR3 DNA reads TGTGCCAGCAGCCCCGGACTCTCTAGCACAGATACGCAGTATTTT. Amino acid sequence: CASSPGLSSTDTQYF.

The J gene is TRBJ2-1, the V gene TRBV5-4; 8 bases are shared with TRBD1. CDR3 length: 15 amino acids. Trimming removed 2 bases from V and 7 bases from J; junction bases left unmatched: 8. Germline CDR1 SGHNT, CDR2 YYREEE (reference sequence). This CDR3 is CASSFPGTGMNEQFF. The DNA for the CDR3 is TGTGCCAGCAGCTTCCCCGGGACAGGCATGAATGAGCAGTTCTTC.

This clonotype has only a few counts. CDR3 loop: CASTDRGTYNEQFF. As DNA, the CDR3 is TGTGCCAGCACTGACAGGGGAACCTACAATGAGCAGTTCTTC. The V gene is TRBV6-1, the J gene TRBJ2-1; 8 positions match TRBD1. CDR1 is MNHNS and CDR2 is SASEGT in the germline V gene. J gave up 2 bases and V 7 bases, and 4 bases lay outside the gene matches. The CDR3 is made up of 14 amino acids.

The chain employs TRBV20-1 and TRBJ2-7; D remains ambiguous. Trimming cost V 2 bases and J 6 bases, with 14 bases left between them. Germline lookup yields CDR1 DFQATT and CDR2 SNEGSKA (reference sequence). This CDR3 contains 13 residues. The CDR3 reads CSARSASGVEQYF. The DNA for the CDR3 is TGCAGTGCTAGATCAGCCTCTGGCGTCGAGCAGTACTTC.

CDR3 nucleotide sequence: TGCAGCGTTGTGAGGTTTGGCAGGGGGGAAACCGGGGAGCTGTTTTTT. Translating it yields CSVVRFGRGETGELFF. The chain is built from TRBV29-1 and TRBJ2-2; tentative D call: TRBD1 (7 bases). Germline CDR1 SQVTM, CDR2 ANQGSEA. V was cut by 4 bases and J by 5 bases, with 20 bases left in between. This CDR3 spans 16 amino acids.